A single sample gave rise to the 21 T cell receptor beta chains below, sequenced in a study of cytomegalovirus exposure and HLA in healthy donors. PCR used 60 Vbeta primers and 13 Jbeta primers. Profiled with immunoSEQ multiplex PCR; TCRdb holds only in-frame clones, not every one. The sample includes around 220,000 clones, about 79% of them seen just once. The sequenced material came from PBMCs. The source is a man aged 18 to 30 in good health and CMV-seronegative.

This clone was recorded once. The gene calls are TRBV11-2 and TRBJ2-3; 9 bases map to TRBD1. V trimming: 5 bases; J trimming: 2 bases; junction bases outside the gene matches: 11. CDR1 and CDR2 (germline): SGHAT, FQNNGV. This CDR3 is 17 amino acids long. The CDR3 nucleotides are TGTGCCAGCAGCGGAGTAACAGGGACAGGGAACACAGATACGCAGTATTTT. Translating gives CASSGVTGTGNTDTQYF. Together with reference TRBV11-2 and TRBJ2-3, the CDR3 gives the full variable domain: EAGVAQSPRYKIIEKRQSVAFWCNPISGHATLYWYQQILGQGPKLLIQFQNNGVVDDSQLPKDRFSAERLKGVDSTLKIQPAKLEDSAVYLCASSGVTGTGNTDTQYFGPGTRLTVL.

The J gene is TRBJ2-6, the V gene TRBV19; D is perhaps TRBD1 (5 bases). CDR3 length: 17 residues. V was shortened by 5 bases and J by 0 bases, with 14 bases between the two germline ends. Germline loops: CDR1 LNHDA, CDR2 SQIVND (reference sequence). The CDR3 loop is CASSSQKDSSGANVLTF. The CDR3 DNA reads TGTGCCAGTAGTTCTCAAAAAGACAGCTCTGGGGCCAACGTCCTGACTTTC. Complete variable domain (other parts from reference TRBV19 and TRBJ2-6): DGGITQSPKYLFRKEGQNVTLSCEQNLNHDAMYWYRQDPGQGLRLIYYSQIVNDFQKGDIAEGYSVSREKKESFPLTVTSAQKNPTAFYLCASSSQKDSSGANVLTFGAGSRLTVL.

V is TRBV5-1 and J is TRBJ1-6; tentatively, D is TRBD1 (5 bases). Germline CDR1 SGHRS, CDR2 YFSETQ. The CDR3 runs 16 residues. V lost 2 bases and J lost 0, with 9 bases in between. The chain's CDR3 is CASSFGGSSYNSPLHF. The CDR3 DNA reads TGCGCCAGCAGCTTCGGGGGGAGCTCCTATAATTCACCCCTCCACTTT.

The J gene is TRBJ2-5, the V gene TRBV27, with TRBD2 as a possible D gene (6 bases). Looked up from germline, CDR1 is MNHEY and CDR2 is SMNVEV (reference sequence). The V gene lost 8 bases and the J gene lost 9 bases, with 13 bases spanning the gap. The CDR3 is made up of 11 amino acids. The CDR3 DNA sequence: TGTGCCAGCGGGACTTGGACACCCCAGTACTTC. It is translated as CASGTWTPQYF.

This clone showed up just a few times. The CDR3 protein is CASGQVSGNTEAFF. CDR3 DNA: TGTGCCAGCGGACAGGTAAGCGGGAACACTGAAGCTTTCTTT. This chain joins TRBV10-3 and TRBJ1-1; 7 bases fit TRBD1. J lost 1 base, V lost 10 bases, and 9 bases had no gene match. Germline CDR1 and CDR2: ENHRY and SYGVKD. This CDR3 comprises 14 residues.

The J gene is TRBJ2-7, the V gene TRBV5-1, with TRBD2 as a possible D gene (6 bases). Germline V gene sequence: CDR1 SGHRS, CDR2 YFSETQ. Trimming took off 0 bases at V and 6 bases at J, with 13 bases between the two ends. This CDR3 has 14 amino acids. Here the CDR3 reads CASSLATGVREQYF. The CDR3 DNA follows: TGCGCCAGCAGCTTGGCCACGGGGGTTCGCGAGCAGTACTTC. The variable domain in full, with the rest retrieved from reference TRBV5-1 and TRBJ2-7, is KAGVTQTPRYLIKTRGQQVTLSCSPISGHRSVSWYQQTPGQGLQFLFEYFSETQRNKGNFPGRFSGRQFSNSRSEMNVSTLELGDSALYLCASSLATGVREQYFGPGTRLTVT.

This chain connects TRBV12-2 to TRBJ1-6. TRBV12-2 is termed a pseudogene. This CDR3 is 21 amino acids long. CDR3: CASRLAWGVPRRSSYNSPLHF. The DNA of the CDR3 is TGTGCAAGTCGCTTAGCGTGGGGGGTTCCACGAAGAAGCTCCTATAATTCACCCCTCCACTTT.

The V gene is TRBV7-2, the J gene TRBJ1-4, with 9 positions matching TRBD1. J was trimmed by 3 bases and V by 5 bases; bases with no gene match: 4. CDR3 length: 15 amino acids. The germline gives CDR1 SGHTA, CDR2 FQGNSA. The CDR3 DNA reads TGTGCCAGCAGCACCACAGGGGGCTCTAATGAAAAACTGTTTTTT. Residues: CASSTTGGSNEKLFF.

This clone has a single count. The gene calls are TRBV5-1 and TRBJ1-2, with 9 bases that match TRBD1. CDR1 is SGHRS, CDR2 YFSETQ, per germline. J lost 4 bases, V lost 0 bases, and 1 base had no gene match. The CDR3 totals 14 residues. This chain's CDR3 is CASSLEGQGYGYTF. The CDR3 DNA reads as TGCGCCAGCAGCTTGGAGGGACAGGGCTATGGCTACACCTTC.

The chain combines TRBV30 with TRBJ1-2; D uncertain. Germline V gene lookup returns CDR1 GTSNPN and CDR2 SVGIG (reference sequence). The CDR3 has 10 residues. V was clipped by 1 base and J by 6 bases, with 3 bases between them. In nucleotides, the CDR3 is TGTGCCTGGAGTGCCGATGGCTACACCTTC. This gives the protein CAWSADGYTF.

The rearrangement uses TRBV18 and TRBJ1-1; 8 bases match TRBD1. This CDR3 has 15 amino acids. Per the germline V gene, CDR1 is KGHSH and CDR2 is LQKENI. V lost 8 bases to trimming and J lost 3 bases; unmatched junction nucleotides: 11. CDR3 sequence: CASQPAGQDYTEAFF. CDR3 DNA sequence: TGTGCCAGCCAACCGGCGGGACAGGACTACACTGAAGCTTTCTTT.

The chain couples TRBV6-5 to TRBJ2-7; 7 bases align to TRBD1. Germline-derived CDR1 and CDR2 are MNHEY and SVGAGI. The ends lost 0 bases at V and 6 bases at J; junction bases unmatched: 8. The CDR3 loop spans 15 amino acids. Here the CDR3 reads CASSYSRQGISEQYF. The DNA for the CDR3 is TGTGCCAGCAGTTACTCGCGACAGGGAATCTCCGAGCAGTACTTC.

The V call is TRBV9, the J call TRBJ1-3, with D possibly matching TRBD1 (5 bases). The CDR3 totals 16 residues. CDR1 is SGDLS and CDR2 is YYNGEE in the germline V gene. V lost 0 bases to trimming and J lost 2 bases, with 12 bases between them. Here the CDR3 DNA reads TGTGCCAGCAGCGTAGCTACGGGGGGTACTGGAAACACCATATATTTT. As protein: CASSVATGGTGNTIYF.

The chain employs TRBV15 and TRBJ2-2; 10 bases map to TRBD1. Germline V gene lookup returns CDR1 LNHNV and CDR2 YYDKDF (reference sequence). CDR3 size: 18 residues. Trimming removed 1 base from V and 0 bases from J; junction bases left unmatched: 5. The CDR3 sequence: CATSRGPTGGPNTGELFF. The CDR3 DNA reads TGTGCCACCAGCAGAGGCCCGACAGGGGGCCCGAACACCGGGGAGCTGTTTTTT.

In the case of this clone: The same CDR3 also results from other DNA sequences found in this sample. The chain has TRBV2 and TRBJ2-7; maybe TRBD1 (6 bases). Per the germline V gene, CDR1 is SNHLY and CDR2 is FYNNEI. CDR3 length: 13 amino acids. Deletions cut 4 bases from V and 1 base from J, with 8 bases between. CDR3 sequence reads: CASSVDRSYEQYF. The CDR3 coding sequence is TGTGCCAGCAGTGTTGACAGGTCCTACGAGCAGTACTTC.

This rearrangement joins TRBV19 to TRBJ1-2; 7 bases line up with TRBD1. V shed 3 bases and J 2 bases; nucleotides not matched to a gene: 3. The CDR3 loop spans 14 amino acids. The germline CDR1 and CDR2 sequences are LNHDA and SQIVND (reference sequence). The CDR3 reads CASSMGTVNYGYTF. In DNA form, the CDR3 reads TGTGCCAGTAGTATGGGGACAGTCAACTATGGCTACACCTTC.

This clone was counted a few times. The chain has TRBV15 and TRBJ1-3; tentative D call: TRBD1 (6 bases). The germline V gene encodes CDR1 LNHNV and CDR2 YYDKDF (reference sequence). The CDR3 is 15 amino acids. Between the trimmed V and J ends, which lost 9 bases and 1 base, there was a span of 16 bases. CDR3 sequence: CATSDRRSSGNTIYF. The CDR3 nucleotides read TGTGCCACTAGTGACAGGAGGTCTTCTGGAAACACCATATATTTT.

This chain uses TRBV28 with TRBJ2-1, with D maybe TRBD2 (5 bases). V was clipped by 1 base and J by 0 bases, with 13 bases between them. This CDR3 contains 17 residues. The germline CDR1 and CDR2 sequences are MDHEN and SYDVKM. This CDR3 is CASSLSDLTSSYNEQFF. CDR3 DNA: TGTGCCAGCAGTTTATCGGACTTGACAAGCTCCTACAATGAGCAGTTCTTC.

This clone was counted a few times. V is TRBV2 and J is TRBJ1-1, with D tentatively TRBD1 (5 bases). This CDR3 region has 12 residues. V was clipped by 5 bases and J by 8 bases, with 12 bases between them. Germline V CDR1 and CDR2: SNHLY, FYNNEI. CDR3 sequence reads: CASSFRQTEAFF. DNA for the CDR3: TGTGCCAGCAGTTTCCGACAGACCGAAGCTTTCTTT.

The V gene is TRBV7-9, the J gene TRBJ1-2; the D gene is possibly TRBD1 (6 bases). The V end was cut by 0 bases, the J end by 5 bases, with 13 bases between. Looked up from germline, CDR1 is SEHNR and CDR2 is FQNEAQ (reference sequence). The CDR3 totals 15 residues. The CDR3 DNA reads as TGTGCCAGCAGCTTAGCGGGACAAACCCTTTATGGCTACACCTTC. This translates into CASSLAGQTLYGYTF.

The V and J genes are TRBV7-9 and TRBJ1-1; D might be TRBD1 (5 bases). V gave up 6 bases and J gave up 8 bases, with 10 bases separating them. Per the germline V gene, CDR1 is SEHNR and CDR2 is FQNEAQ (reference sequence). This CDR3 comprises 11 residues. The CDR3 sequence: CASSLTGEAFF. Written as DNA, the CDR3 is TGTGCCAGCAGTCTTACAGGCGAAGCTTTCTTT.